These T cell receptor beta chains were read from a single sample in a study of blood T cells in healthy people across ages. A single record per CDR3 protein comes from TCRdb applying MiXCR to the 5' RACE reads. The table shows over 950,000 distinct CDR3 sequences, with around two fifths occurring only once. Specimen: blood. The receptors were sampled from a man between 18 and 29 years old in good health. The CDR3 runs from the conserved cysteine through the conserved F or W. The D gene is left open where the match is weak. Clone size is given for some rows only: seen once, a few or many times, or a class if the clone is expanded.

D gene | J gene | clone size | V gene | CDR3 protein | CDR3 DNA
. | TRBJ2-3 | . | TRBV7-2 | CASSLFLDTQYF | TGTGCCAGCAGCTTATTCCTGGATACGCAGTATTTT
TRBD2 | TRBJ2-1 | few | TRBV4-2 | CASSQAQRGGYNEQFF | TGTGCCAGCAGCCAAGCACAGCGGGGGGGCTACAATGAGCAGTTCTTC
. | TRBJ1-6 | few | TRBV20-1 | CSASRTRDSPLHF | TGCAGTGCCTCCCGGACACGAGATTCACCCCTCCACTTT
. | TRBJ1-4 | . | TRBV7-8 | CASSASGTVKKLFF | TGTGCCAGCAGCGCCTCCGGGACGGTGAAAAAACTGTTTTTT
TRBD2 | TRBJ2-1 | . | TRBV7-3 | CAGSLSPAGGYNEQFF | TGTGCCGGCAGCTTAAGTCCCGCGGGGGGATACAATGAGCAGTTCTTC
TRBD1 | TRBJ2-3 | . | TRBV5-5 | CASSLAWGQTTDTQYF | TGTGCCAGCAGCTTGGCATGGGGACAGACAACAGATACGCAGTATTTT
. | TRBJ1-2 | . | TRBV29-1 | CSVDQSRRGYTF | TGCAGCGTTGATCAATCCAGGCGTGGCTACACCTTC
. | TRBJ2-7 | . | TRBV21-1 | CASSNGDGTYEQYF | TGTGCCAGCAGCAATGGGGACGGAACCTACGAGCAGTACTTC
. | TRBJ2-7 | . | TRBV10-3 | CATAGTFPYEQYF | TGTGCCACGGCCGGGACATTTCCCTACGAGCAGTACTTC
. | TRBJ1-6 | . | TRBV7-2 | CASSLVGRYNSPLHF | TGTGCCAGCAGCCTAGTAGGACGGTATAATTCACCCCTCCACTTT
. | TRBJ1-2 | . | TRBV5-6 | CASSPPNFCGYTF | TGTGCCAGCAGCCCGCCAAACTTCTGTGGCTACACCTTC
. | TRBJ2-7 | . | TRBV6-1 | CASSELQASYEQYF | TGTGCCAGCAGTGAACTTCAAGCCTCCTACGAGCAGTACTTC
. | TRBJ2-5 | . | TRBV3-1 | CASSQLLPRGQETQYF | TGTGCCAGCAGCCAACTTCTCCCCCGGGGACAAGAGACCCAGTACTTC
. | TRBJ2-5 | . | TRBV7-8 | CASSPNRGSSYNEQYF | TGTGCCAGCAGCCCAAATAGGGGTAGCTCCTACAATGAGCAGTACTTC
TRBD1 | TRBJ2-3 | once | TRBV7-9 | CASSLLGGQSADTQYF | TGTGCCAGCAGCCTACTAGGGGGCCAAAGCGCAGATACGCAGTATTTT
. | TRBJ2-5 | few | TRBV9 | CASSVGPDPETQYF | TGTGCCAGCAGCGTAGGACCAGACCCGGAGACCCAGTACTTC
. | TRBJ1-1 | few | TRBV29-1 | CSVEVAGLNTEAFF | TGCAGCGTTGAAGTTGCAGGTTTGAACACTGAAGCTTTCTTT
. | TRBJ1-1 | . | TRBV12-3/TRBV12-4 | CASSLGQTDTEAFF | TGTGCCAGCAGTTTAGGGCAGACAGACACTGAAGCTTTCTTT
. | TRBJ1-5 | few | TRBV12-3/TRBV12-4 | CASREAAGNQPQHF | TGTGCCAGCAGGGAAGCGGCGGGCAATCAGCCCCAGCATTTT
. | TRBJ2-1 | . | TRBV20-1 | CSAESPGTASYNEQFF | TGCAGTGCTGAGAGCCCGGGGACTGCCTCCTACAATGAGCAGTTCTTC
. | TRBJ2-1 | . | TRBV13 | CASSPQQGGQFF | TGTGCCAGCAGCCCACAGCAGGGTGGGCAGTTCTTC
. | TRBJ1-5 | . | TRBV6-5 | CASSRPGGNQPQHF | TGTGCCAGCAGTCGCCCTGGGGGCAATCAGCCCCAGCATTTT
. | TRBJ1-2 | many | TRBV16 | CASSPRGDYGYTF | TGTGCCAGCAGTCCGAGGGGTGACTATGGCTACACCTTC
. | TRBJ2-1 | . | TRBV6-6 | CASSYPGTTTEQFF | TGTGCCAGCAGTTACCCGGGAACCACGACTGAGCAGTTCTTC
TRBD2 | TRBJ2-1 | . | TRBV7-3 | CASSFHPGLAGDNEQFF | TGTGCCAGCAGCTTTCATCCCGGACTAGCGGGGGACAATGAGCAGTTCTTC
. | TRBJ1-4 | . | TRBV2 | CASSISRETNEKLFF | TGTGCCAGCAGTATTAGTCGCGAGACGAATGAAAAACTGTTTTTT